The 30 T cell receptor beta chains below all came from one sample that was sequenced in a study of OX40 agonist ivuxolimab in advanced cancers. Measured with immunoSEQ multiplex PCR; TCRdb has only the in-frame clones, and not every one. The profile shows tens of thousands of clones, around 89% of them singletons. This sample comprised CD4+ or CD8+ T cells sorted from blood, obtained in a trial of the OX40 agonist ivuxolimab. Every receptor here comes from an adult with an advanced solid tumor such as melanoma, head and neck, liver or kidney cancer.

The chain is built from TRBV4-1 and TRBJ1-2, with a possible D match to TRBD1 (5 bases). The germline gives CDR1 MGHRA, CDR2 YSYEKL. The V end was cut by 1 base, the J end by 8 bases, with 20 bases between. The CDR3 runs 16 residues. The CDR3 here is CASSQVTFRGRWGYTF. CDR3 nucleotides: TGCGCCAGCAGCCAAGTCACTTTTCGGGGGAGATGGGGCTACACCTTC.

The chain's CDR3 is CASSMNYQETQYF. DNA of the CDR3: TGTGCCAGCAGCATGAATTATCAAGAGACCCAGTACTTC. The chain recombines TRBV7-2 with TRBJ2-5, with D unresolved. Germline CDR1 SGHTA, CDR2 FQGNSA. This CDR3 has 13 residues. With 5 bases removed from V and 2 bases from J, the gap between germline ends came to 9 bases. Supplemented by reference TRBV7-2 and TRBJ2-5, the full variable domain reads GAGVSQSPSNKVTEKGKDVELRCDPISGHTALYWYRQSLGQGLEFLIYFQGNSAPDKSGLPSDRFSAERTGGSVSTLTIQRTQQEDSAVYLCASSMNYQETQYFGPGTRLLVL.

This rearrangement joins TRBV14 to TRBJ1-1; D is undetermined. CDR3 length: 12 residues. Trimming took off 1 base at V and 9 bases at J, with 9 bases between the two ends. Germline values: CDR1 SGHDN, CDR2 FVKESK. The CDR3 sequence is CASSQVNYKAFF. Written as DNA, the CDR3 is TGTGCCAGCAGCCAAGTCAACTACAAAGCTTTCTTT.

This sequence joins TRBV11-2 and TRBJ2-2; D ambiguous. With 2 bases removed from V and 7 bases from J, the gap between germline ends came to 8 bases. Germline loops: CDR1 SGHAT, CDR2 FQNNGV. This CDR3 region has 13 residues. The DNA for the CDR3 is TGTGCCAGCAGCTTATTAGAGGACGGGGAGCTGTTTTTT. Encoded protein: CASSLLEDGELFF.

In nucleotides, the CDR3 is TGTGCCAGCAGTGCGGAGGAAGGTGAAAAACTGTTTTTT. This gives the protein CASSAEEGEKLFF. The rearrangement uses TRBV6-1 and TRBJ1-4; D is unclear. Germline-derived CDR1 and CDR2 are MNHNS and SASEGT. Between the trimmed V and J ends, which lost 4 bases and 7 bases, there was a span of 10 bases. This CDR3 has 13 residues.

V gene TRBV5-6 combines with J gene TRBJ1-1; D not certain. Trimming took 2 bases from V and 2 from J, leaving 7 bases between them. The CDR3 length is 13 residues. Germline V gene data show CDR1 as SGHDT and CDR2 as YYEEEE. The CDR3 loop reads CASSLGFNTEAFF. The CDR3 coding sequence is TGTGCCAGCAGCTTAGGCTTTAACACTGAAGCTTTCTTT.

This clone showed up just once. This sequence joins TRBV7-9 and TRBJ1-1; D gene unclear. The length of the CDR3 is 13 residues. CDR1 is SEHNR, CDR2 FQNEAQ, per germline (reference sequence). V was clipped by 11 bases and J by 0 bases, with 13 bases between them. CDR3 in DNA: TGTGCCTCCACGACCGGGGTGAACACTGAAGCTTTCTTT. Translating gives CASTTGVNTEAFF.

With regard to this clone: In the same sample, other DNA sequences code for this CDR3. This chain uses TRBV18 with TRBJ2-3, with a possible D match to TRBD1 (5 bases). Looked up from germline, CDR1 is KGHSH and CDR2 is LQKENI. The CDR3 is 14 amino acids. V lost 1 base, J lost 0 bases, and 5 bases lay in between. The CDR3 protein is CASSPQGSTDTQYF. The CDR3 nucleotides read TGTGCCAGCTCACCACAGGGGAGCACAGATACGCAGTATTTT.

V is TRBV5-1 and J is TRBJ2-1; TRBD2 matches at 7 bases. The CDR3 runs to 15 residues. The trim removed 4 bases at V and 7 bases at J, leaving 11 bases unmatched. Germline V CDR1 and CDR2: SGHRS, YFSETQ. CDR3 sequence (DNA): TGCGCCAGCAGCCTGGGGGGGTGGATTGGAAATGAGCAGTTCTTC. Translated: CASSLGGWIGNEQFF.

This clone was recorded a few times. No conserved phenylalanine or tryptophan is present at the end of the CDR3, so a read error is the likely explanation. V usage is TRBV19 and J usage is TRBJ1-6; no firm D call. Germline CDR1 is LNHDA and CDR2 is SQIVND (reference sequence). This CDR3 region has 14 residues. Deletions cut 7 bases from V and 8 bases from J, with 15 bases between. The CDR3 coding sequence is TGTGCCAGTACCCCAGGCTCCATGGATTCACCCCTCCACCTT. This gives the protein CASTPGSMDSPLHL.

The rearrangement links TRBV5-6 to TRBJ2-7; D not resolved. Per germline, CDR1 SGHDT and CDR2 YYEEEE. Trimming pared 0 bases from V and 0 bases from J, leaving 13 bases between. The CDR3 spans 16 residues. The CDR3 is CASSLDVSLFSYEQYF. In DNA, the CDR3 is TGTGCCAGCAGCTTGGACGTCAGTCTCTTCTCCTACGAGCAGTACTTC.

The chain employs TRBV5-1 and TRBJ1-2; 8 nucleotides match TRBD1. The CDR3 has 14 amino acids. The V and J ends lost 4 bases and 2 bases, in that order; junction bases with no gene match: 4. The V gene's germline CDR1 is SGHRS and CDR2 YFSETQ. CDR3 in amino acids: CASSTRQGNYGYTF. DNA of the CDR3: TGCGCCAGCAGCACTAGACAGGGGAACTATGGCTACACCTTC.

The V gene is TRBV6-6, the J gene TRBJ2-3; either TRBD1 or TRBD2 may supply D (6 bases each). Germline V gene lookup returns CDR1 MNHNY and CDR2 SVGAGI (reference sequence). The CDR3 runs to 15 residues. The V gene lost 2 bases and the J gene lost 3 bases, with 12 bases spanning the gap. The CDR3 loop reads CASSYGGGPTDTQYF. DNA of the CDR3: TGTGCCAGCAGTTACGGTGGGGGGCCTACAGATACGCAGTATTTT.

The rearrangement links TRBV5-1 to TRBJ2-1; tentatively, D is TRBD1 (6 bases). In germline, CDR1 is SGHRS, CDR2 YFSETQ. The CDR3 is 14 amino acids. Trimming took 2 bases from V and 6 from J, leaving 12 bases between them. CDR3 nucleotides: TGCGCCAGCAGCTTACCTGACAGGCCCAATGAGCAGTTCTTC. As protein: CASSLPDRPNEQFF. Full variable domain (rest looked up from reference TRBV5-1 and TRBJ2-1): KAGVTQTPRYLIKTRGQQVTLSCSPISGHRSVSWYQQTPGQGLQFLFEYFSETQRNKGNFPGRFSGRQFSNSRSEMNVSTLELGDSALYLCASSLPDRPNEQFFGPGTRLTVL.

The J gene is TRBJ2-7, the V gene TRBV5-1, with TRBD1 identical over 8 bases. This CDR3 has 14 residues. V was pared by 0 bases and J by 5 bases, with 4 bases of the junction left unmatched. Germline V gene lookup returns CDR1 SGHRS and CDR2 YFSETQ. The CDR3 region has the DNA TGCGCCAGCAGCTTGGGACAGGGGATCCACGAGCAGTACTTC. Translating gives CASSLGQGIHEQYF. The full variable domain, with the rest looked up from reference TRBV5-1 and TRBJ2-7, is KAGVTQTPRYLIKTRGQQVTLSCSPISGHRSVSWYQQTPGQGLQFLFEYFSETQRNKGNFPGRFSGRQFSNSRSEMNVSTLELGDSALYLCASSLGQGIHEQYFGPGTRLTVT.

The rearrangement joins TRBV7-3 to TRBJ2-7, with D unresolved. CDR1 is SGHTA, CDR2 FQGTGA, per germline. The V end lost 3 bases, the J end lost 9 bases, and 18 bases lay between the germline ends. This CDR3 is 14 amino acids long. This chain's CDR3 is CASSFPPPGSVQYF. CDR3 sequence (DNA): TGTGCCAGCAGCTTTCCGCCCCCAGGATCGGTGCAGTACTTC.

This chain links TRBV19 with TRBJ1-2; D might be TRBD1 (6 bases). The V gene's germline CDR1 is LNHDA and CDR2 SQIVND (reference sequence). V dropped 2 bases and J dropped 4 bases, with 8 bases sitting between them. This CDR3 region has 13 residues. The DNA of the CDR3 is TGTGCCAGTAGTATAACAGGGCCCTATGGCTACACCTTC. It encodes CASSITGPYGYTF.

This chain connects TRBV2 to TRBJ2-6; weak D call: TRBD2 (7 bases). With 6 bases removed from V and 0 bases from J, the gap between germline ends came to 15 bases. CDR1 is SNHLY and CDR2 is FYNNEI in the germline V gene. The CDR3 covers 17 residues. CDR3 bases: TGTGCCAGCAGGAGGAGGGGGGGCATCTCTGGGGCCAACGTCCTGACTTTC. This encodes CASRRRGGISGANVLTF. Together with reference TRBV2 and TRBJ2-6, the CDR3 gives the full variable domain: EPEVTQTPSHQVTQMGQEVILRCVPISNHLYFYWYRQILGQKVEFLVSFYNNEISEKSEIFDDQFSVERPDGSNFTLKIRSTKLEDSAMYFCASRRRGGISGANVLTFGAGSRLTVL.

The V and J genes are TRBV11-3 and TRBJ2-2; D is possibly TRBD2 (5 bases). The V end lost 0 bases, the J end lost 1 base, and 12 bases lay between the germline ends. Germline CDR1 SGHNT, CDR2 YENEEA. The CDR3 is made up of 17 amino acids. CDR3 nucleotide sequence: TGTGCCAGCAGCTTAGATGGGAGCCCACTGAACACCGGGGAGCTGTTTTTT. This codes for CASSLDGSPLNTGELFF.

This clone was counted a single time. The chain couples TRBV5-1 to TRBJ2-5; D is perhaps TRBD1 (5 bases). The end of the DNA aligns better with TRBJ2-7, so the J call may be wrong. The germline V gene has CDR1 SGHRS and CDR2 YFSETQ. This CDR3 region has 14 residues. The CDR3: CASSLGQGPHEQYF. CDR3 sequence (DNA): TGCGCCAGCAGCTTGGGGCAGGGCCCCCACGAGCAGTACTTC.

The CDR3 loop is CASSLVKGADYEQYF. The CDR3 DNA reads TGTGCCAGCAGCTTAGTCAAGGGGGCGGACTACGAGCAGTACTTC. V is TRBV11-1 and J is TRBJ2-7, with 7 bases matching TRBD1. Germline V gene data show CDR1 as SGHAT and CDR2 as FQDESV (reference sequence). Losses at the gene ends were 1 base for V and 3 bases for J; bases not matched to a gene: 6. CDR3 length: 15 residues.

The chain links TRBV7-7 to TRBJ2-7; the D is unclear. The V end lost 2 bases, the J end lost 2 bases, and 10 bases lay between the germline ends. The CDR3 contains 14 residues. The germline V gene has CDR1 SSHAT and CDR2 FNYEAQ (reference sequence). CDR3 nucleotide sequence: TGTGCCAGCAGCTTAAGGGTCGGCCCCTACGAGCAGTACTTC. Protein sequence: CASSLRVGPYEQYF.

This clone was seen just once. This chain links TRBV27 with TRBJ1-2, with D unclear. Trimming removed 5 bases at V and 6 bases at J, with 13 bases between. The CDR3 sequence is 13 residues long. Germline lookup yields CDR1 MNHEY and CDR2 SMNVEV (reference sequence). Here the CDR3 DNA reads TGTGCCAGCAGTCCCAACCACGGGAATGGCTACACCTTC. As protein: CASSPNHGNGYTF.

The V call is TRBV4-3, the J call TRBJ2-6, with 8 nucleotides matching TRBD1. Germline V gene lookup returns CDR1 LGHNA and CDR2 YSLEER. The ends lost 3 bases at V and 3 bases at J; junction bases unmatched: 13. The CDR3 consists of 19 residues. CDR3 in amino acids: CASSQARPGQDGGANVLTF. The CDR3 DNA sequence: TGCGCCAGCAGCCAGGCAAGACCGGGACAGGACGGTGGGGCCAACGTCCTGACTTTC.

A single count supports this clone. The rearrangement joins TRBV11-1 to TRBJ2-1, with a possible D match to TRBD2 (6 bases). The CDR3 has 18 amino acids. Germline CDR1 and CDR2: SGHAT and FQDESV (reference sequence). V dropped 1 base and J dropped 7 bases, with 23 bases sitting between them. DNA of the CDR3: TGTGCCAGCAGCTTAGATCAGCCCCTGGAGTGGGGGGATAATGAGCAGTTCTTC. Translation: CASSLDQPLEWGDNEQFF.

This chain connects TRBV5-1 to TRBJ1-2, with D tentatively TRBD1 (6 bases). Germline V gene lookup returns CDR1 SGHRS and CDR2 YFSETQ. The CDR3 loop spans 15 amino acids. Trimming shortened V by 0 bases and J by 4 bases, and 13 bases separated the two germline ends. The CDR3 region is CASSLGSGGGYGYTF. Here the CDR3 DNA reads TGCGCCAGCAGCTTGGGAAGCGGGGGCGGCTATGGCTACACCTTC.

This sequence joins TRBV5-4 and TRBJ2-2, with TRBD2 matching 8 bases. This CDR3 has 16 residues. V was clipped by 0 bases and J by 6 bases; unmatched bases: 7. Germline lookup yields CDR1 SGHNT and CDR2 YYREEE (reference sequence). The CDR3 bases are TGTGCCAGCAGCTTGGCCGGGGGGACTAGGGCCGGGGAGCTGTTTTTT. This gives the protein CASSLAGGTRAGELFF.

About this clone: The DNA is left out, because the CDR3 cannot be placed on it with certainty; the CDR3 is given as TCRdb lists it. The J gene is TRBJ1-4, the V gene TRBV6-7. TRBV6-7 is identified as an open reading frame with a role that is uncertain. The length of the CDR3 is 15 amino acids, counting both ends. The CDR3 reads CASTSGRGGNEKLFF.

The V and J genes are TRBV19 and TRBJ1-5; D is unclear. The germline CDR1 and CDR2 sequences are LNHDA and SQIVND (reference sequence). V dropped 6 bases and J dropped 7 bases, with 13 bases sitting between them. This CDR3 contains 13 residues. CDR3 sequence reads: CASRDGVRQPQHF. In DNA form, the CDR3 reads TGTGCCAGTAGAGACGGAGTTAGACAGCCCCAGCATTTT.

This clone was seen a single time. The V and J genes are TRBV4-3 and TRBJ2-1; D is possibly TRBD1 (7 bases). Germline-derived CDR1 and CDR2 are LGHNA and YSLEER. Trimming took off 1 base at V and 9 bases at J, with 13 bases between the two ends. The CDR3 consists of 14 residues. CDR3 amino acids: CASSQGGTVFEQFF. CDR3 coding DNA: TGCGCCAGCAGCCAAGGCGGGACAGTATTTGAGCAGTTCTTC.